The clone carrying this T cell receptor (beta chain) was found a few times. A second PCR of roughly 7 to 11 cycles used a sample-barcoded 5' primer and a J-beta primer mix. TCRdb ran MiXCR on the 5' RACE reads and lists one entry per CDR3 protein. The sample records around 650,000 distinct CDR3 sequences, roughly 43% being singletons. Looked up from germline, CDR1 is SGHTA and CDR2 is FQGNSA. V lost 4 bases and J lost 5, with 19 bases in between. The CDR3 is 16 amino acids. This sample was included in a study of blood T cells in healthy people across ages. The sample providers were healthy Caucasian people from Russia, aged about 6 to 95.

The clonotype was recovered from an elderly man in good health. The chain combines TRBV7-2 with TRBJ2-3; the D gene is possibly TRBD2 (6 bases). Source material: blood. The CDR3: CASSSGLSGGEDTQYF. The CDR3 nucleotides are TGTGCCAGCAGCTCCGGACTAAGCGGAGGGGAAGATACGCAGTATTTT.